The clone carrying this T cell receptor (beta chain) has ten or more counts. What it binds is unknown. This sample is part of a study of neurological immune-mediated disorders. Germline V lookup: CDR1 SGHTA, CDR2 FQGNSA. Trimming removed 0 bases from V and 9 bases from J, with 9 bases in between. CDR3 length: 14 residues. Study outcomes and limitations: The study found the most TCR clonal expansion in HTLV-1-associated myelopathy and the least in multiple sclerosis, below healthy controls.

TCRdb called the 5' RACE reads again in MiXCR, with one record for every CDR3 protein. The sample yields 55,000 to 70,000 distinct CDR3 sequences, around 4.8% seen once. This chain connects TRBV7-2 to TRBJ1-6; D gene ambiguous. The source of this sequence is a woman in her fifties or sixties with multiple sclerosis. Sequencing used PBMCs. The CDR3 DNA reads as TGTGCCAGCAGCTTAGCAGGGAATGGTTCACCCCTCCACTTT. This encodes CASSLAGNGSPLHF.